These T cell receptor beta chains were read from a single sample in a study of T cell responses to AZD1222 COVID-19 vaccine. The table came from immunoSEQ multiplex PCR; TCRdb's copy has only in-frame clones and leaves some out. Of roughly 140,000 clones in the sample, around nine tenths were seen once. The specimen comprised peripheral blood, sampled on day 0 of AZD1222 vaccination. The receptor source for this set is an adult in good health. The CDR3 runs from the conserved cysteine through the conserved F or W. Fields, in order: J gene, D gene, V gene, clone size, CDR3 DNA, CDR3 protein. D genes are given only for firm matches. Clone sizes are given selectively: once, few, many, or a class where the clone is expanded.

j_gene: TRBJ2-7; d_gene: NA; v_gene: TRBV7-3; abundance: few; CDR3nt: TGTGCCAGCAGCTTAATTGGGGTGGGTCCCTACGAGCAGTACTTC; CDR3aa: CASSLIGVGPYEQYF
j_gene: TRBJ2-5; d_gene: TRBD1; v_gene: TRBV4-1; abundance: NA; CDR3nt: TGCGCCAGCAGCCCTACTCCGGGACAGAGGGTCCAAGAGACCCAGTACTTC; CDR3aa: CASSPTPGQRVQETQYF
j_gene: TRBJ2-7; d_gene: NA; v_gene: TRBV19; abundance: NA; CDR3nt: TGTGCCAGTAGTATGCGGATAACCTACGAGCAGTACTTC; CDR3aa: CASSMRITYEQYF
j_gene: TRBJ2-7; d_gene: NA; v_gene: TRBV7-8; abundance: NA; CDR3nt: TGTGCCAGCAGCTTACCCTCCCGGGACACGAGCTCCTACGAGCAGTACTTC; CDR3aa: CASSLPSRDTSSYEQYF
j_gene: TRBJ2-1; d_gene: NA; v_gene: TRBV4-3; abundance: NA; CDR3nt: TGCGCCAGCAGCCAAGATTGGGCTAGCCTTCCCTACAATGAGCAGTTCTTC; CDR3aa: CASSQDWASLPYNEQFF
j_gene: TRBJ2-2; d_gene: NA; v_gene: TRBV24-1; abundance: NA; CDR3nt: TGTGCCACCAGTGATGCACGGAGGAGCACCGGGGAGCTGTTTTTT; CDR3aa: CATSDARRSTGELFF
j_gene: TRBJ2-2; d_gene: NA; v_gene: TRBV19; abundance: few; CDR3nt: TGTGCCAGTAGTATACCTCCCGCTGTTCTAAACACCGGGGAGCTGTTTTTT; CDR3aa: CASSIPPAVLNTGELFF
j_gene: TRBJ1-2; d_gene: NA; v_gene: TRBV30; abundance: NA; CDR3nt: TGTGCCTGGAGTTTTCTGTCGGGTTTCGATGGCTACACCTTC; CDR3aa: CAWSFLSGFDGYTF
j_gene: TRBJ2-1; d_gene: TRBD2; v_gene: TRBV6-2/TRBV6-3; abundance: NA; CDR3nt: TGTGCCAGCAGTTTAGCGGGAGGCCTCTACAATGAGCAGTTCTTC; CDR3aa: CASSLAGGLYNEQFF
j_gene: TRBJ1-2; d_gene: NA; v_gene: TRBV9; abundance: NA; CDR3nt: TGTGCCAGCAGCGTTTCAGGGTGGAACTATGGCTACACCTTC; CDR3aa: CASSVSGWNYGYTF
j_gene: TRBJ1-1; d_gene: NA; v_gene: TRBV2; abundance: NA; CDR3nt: TGTGCCAGGGCTCCCACTACTGAAGCTTTCTTT; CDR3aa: CARAPTTEAFF
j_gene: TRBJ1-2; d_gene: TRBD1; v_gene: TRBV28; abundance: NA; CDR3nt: TGTGCCAGCAGTTTATATGGAGGGACAGATTCTGGTGGCTACACCTTC; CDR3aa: CASSLYGGTDSGGYTF
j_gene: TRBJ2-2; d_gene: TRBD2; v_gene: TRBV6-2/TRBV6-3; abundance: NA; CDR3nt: TGTGCCAGCAGTCTTCGAAGCGGGACCAACACCGGGGAGCTGTTTTTT; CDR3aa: CASSLRSGTNTGELFF
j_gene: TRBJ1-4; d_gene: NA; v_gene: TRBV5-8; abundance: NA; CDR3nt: TGTGCCAGCAGCCCCAGTTTAGGCAGCCTTAATGAAAAACTGTTTTTT; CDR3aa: CASSPSLGSLNEKLFF
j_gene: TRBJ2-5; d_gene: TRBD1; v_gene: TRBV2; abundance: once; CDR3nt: TGTGCCAGCAGTGAGGCAGGGGGCAAAGAGACCCAGTACTTC; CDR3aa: CASSEAGGKETQYF
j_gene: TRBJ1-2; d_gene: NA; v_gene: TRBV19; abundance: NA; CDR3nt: TGTGCCTCCCGGGGCCGGGAACTCTATGGCTACACCTTC; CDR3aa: CASRGRELYGYTF
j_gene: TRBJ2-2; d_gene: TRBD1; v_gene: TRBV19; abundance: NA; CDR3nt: TGTGCCAGTAGTATAGGAGGGACAGTCACCGGGGAGCTGTTTTTT; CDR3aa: CASSIGGTVTGELFF
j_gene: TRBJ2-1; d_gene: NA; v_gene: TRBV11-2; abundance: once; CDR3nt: TGTGCCAGCAGCACTCCGTTTCGGGAAAATGAGCAGTTCTTC; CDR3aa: CASSTPFRENEQFF
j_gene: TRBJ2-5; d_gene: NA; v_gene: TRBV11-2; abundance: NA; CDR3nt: TGTGCCAGCAGCTTAGTGGGGGTCGGGCAAGAGACCCAGTACTTC; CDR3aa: CASSLVGVGQETQYF
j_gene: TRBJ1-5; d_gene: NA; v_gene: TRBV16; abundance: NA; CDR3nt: TGTGCCAGCAGCCCCCCGGACACCAATCAGCCCCAGCATTTT; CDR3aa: CASSPPDTNQPQHF
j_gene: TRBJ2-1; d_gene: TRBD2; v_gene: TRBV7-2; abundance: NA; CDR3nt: TGTGCCAGCAGCAATAGACTAGCGGGGGACAATGAGCAGTTCTTC; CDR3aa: CASSNRLAGDNEQFF
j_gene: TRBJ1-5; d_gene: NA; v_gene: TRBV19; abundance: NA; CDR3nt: TGTGCCAGTAGTACTCCGACAGGCGCTCCGCATTTT; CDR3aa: CASSTPTGAPHF
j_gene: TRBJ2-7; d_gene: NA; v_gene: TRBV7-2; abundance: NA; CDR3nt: TGTGCCAGCAAAACCCCAGGGACCTACGAGCAGTACTTC; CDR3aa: CASKTPGTYEQYF
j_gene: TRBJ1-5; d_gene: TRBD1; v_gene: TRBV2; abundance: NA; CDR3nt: TGTGCCAGCGGTGTTTATAGACAGGGGCGTCAGCCCCAGCATTTT; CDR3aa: CASGVYRQGRQPQHF
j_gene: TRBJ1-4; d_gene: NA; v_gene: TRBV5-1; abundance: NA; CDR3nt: TGCGCCAGCAGCTTGGCCGGGAAAGGGAAACTGTTTTTT; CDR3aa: CASSLAGKGKLFF
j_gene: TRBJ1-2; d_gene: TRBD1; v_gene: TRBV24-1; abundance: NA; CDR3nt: TGTGCCACCAGTGAACCCCGACAGGGAAGCTATGGCTACACCTTC; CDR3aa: CATSEPRQGSYGYTF
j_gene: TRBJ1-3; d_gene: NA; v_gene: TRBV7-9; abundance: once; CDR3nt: TGTGCCAGCAGCTTAGCGGCAGGGACTGGAAACACCATATATTTT; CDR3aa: CASSLAAGTGNTIYF
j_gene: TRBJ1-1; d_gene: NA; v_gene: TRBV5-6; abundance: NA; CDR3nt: TGTGCCAGCAGCTTGGTCGGGATCTTTAACGCTGAAGCTTTCTTT; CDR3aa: CASSLVGIFNAEAFF
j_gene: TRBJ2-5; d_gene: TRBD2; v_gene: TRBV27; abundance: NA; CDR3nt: TGTGCCAGCAGTTTGTGGCGGGAGGGATTAAAGACCCAGTACTTC; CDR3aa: CASSLWREGLKTQYF
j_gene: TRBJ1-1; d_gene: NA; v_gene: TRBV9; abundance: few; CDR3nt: TGTGCCAGCAGCGTAGCGGTCGGACGAATTCCCACTGAAGCTTTCTTT; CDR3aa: CASSVAVGRIPTEAFF
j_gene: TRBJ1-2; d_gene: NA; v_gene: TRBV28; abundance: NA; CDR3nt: TGTGCCAGCACTGTCGCAACACGGGAGGGAGGCTACACCTTC; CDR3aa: CASTVATREGGYTF
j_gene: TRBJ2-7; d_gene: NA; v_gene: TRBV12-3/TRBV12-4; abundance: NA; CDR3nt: TGTGCCAGCAGTTTTGGTCCCCATGACGAGCAGTACTTC; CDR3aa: CASSFGPHDEQYF
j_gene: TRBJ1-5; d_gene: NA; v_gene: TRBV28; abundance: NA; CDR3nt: TGTGCCAGCAGTTTAAGTCGGGGCAGGGCGGGCAATCAGCCCCAGCATTTT; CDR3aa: CASSLSRGRAGNQPQHF
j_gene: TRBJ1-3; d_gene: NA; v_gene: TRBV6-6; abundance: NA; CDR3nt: TGTGCCACTCACAGGGCCCTTCCTTTCTCTGGAAACACCATATATTTT; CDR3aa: CATHRALPFSGNTIYF
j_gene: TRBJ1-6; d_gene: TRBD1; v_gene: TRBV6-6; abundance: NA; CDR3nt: TGTGCCAGCAGTTCCCCGGGACAGCTTAATTCACCCCTCCACTTT; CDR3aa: CASSSPGQLNSPLHF
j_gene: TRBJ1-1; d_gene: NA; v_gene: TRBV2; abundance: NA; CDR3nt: TGTGCCAGCAGTGAAGATCAGGGGTACACTGAAGCTTTCTTT; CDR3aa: CASSEDQGYTEAFF
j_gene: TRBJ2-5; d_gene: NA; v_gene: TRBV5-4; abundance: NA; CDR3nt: TGTGCCAGCAGCTCCGGGACCAAAGAGACCCAGTACTTC; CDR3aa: CASSSGTKETQYF
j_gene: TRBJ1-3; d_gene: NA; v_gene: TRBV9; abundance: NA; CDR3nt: TGTGCCAGCAGCCCACCCCAAGGGAGAAACACCATATATTTT; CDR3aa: CASSPPQGRNTIYF
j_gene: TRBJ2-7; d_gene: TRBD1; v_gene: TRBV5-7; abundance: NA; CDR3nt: TGTGCCAGCAGCTTTGGTGGCCAGGGGGCTCTCGACGGTAACGAGCAGTACTTC; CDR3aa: CASSFGGQGALDGNEQYF
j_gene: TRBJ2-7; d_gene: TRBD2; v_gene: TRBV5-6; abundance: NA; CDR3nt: TGTGCCAGCAGCTTGGGAGACCGACTAGCGGGAGCTTGGCACGAGCAGTACTTC; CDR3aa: CASSLGDRLAGAWHEQYF
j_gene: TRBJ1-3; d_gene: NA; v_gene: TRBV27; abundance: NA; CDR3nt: TGTGCCAGCTCCGAGAGCTCTGGAAACACCATATATTTT; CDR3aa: CASSESSGNTIYF
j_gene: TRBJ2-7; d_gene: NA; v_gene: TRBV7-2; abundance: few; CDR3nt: TGTGCCAGCAGTTCCAGGGTTGCCTACGAGCAGTACTTC; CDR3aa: CASSSRVAYEQYF
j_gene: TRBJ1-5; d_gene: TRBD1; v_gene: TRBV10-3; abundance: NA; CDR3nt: TGTGCCATCAGTGACGGACAGGGGGGTCAGCCCCAGCATTTT; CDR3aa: CAISDGQGGQPQHF
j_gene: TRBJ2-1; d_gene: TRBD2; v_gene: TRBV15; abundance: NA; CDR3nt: TGTGCCACCCCAGCCACTAGCGGGAGTAATGAGCAGTTCTTC; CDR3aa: CATPATSGSNEQFF
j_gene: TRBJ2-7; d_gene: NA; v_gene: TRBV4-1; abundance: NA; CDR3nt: TGCGCCAGCAGCCAAGTTGGCGGAACCTACGAGCAGTACTTC; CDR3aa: CASSQVGGTYEQYF
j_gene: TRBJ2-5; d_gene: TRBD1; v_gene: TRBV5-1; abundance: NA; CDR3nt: TGCGCCAGCAGCCGTGACAGGGTCGAGGAGACCCAGTACTTC; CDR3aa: CASSRDRVEETQYF
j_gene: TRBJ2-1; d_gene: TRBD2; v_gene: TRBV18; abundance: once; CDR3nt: TGTGCCAGCTCACCTCGACTAGCGGAGTCCTACAATGAGCAGTTCTTC; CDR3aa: CASSPRLAESYNEQFF
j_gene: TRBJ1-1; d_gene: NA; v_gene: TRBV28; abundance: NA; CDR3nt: TGTGCCAGCAGTACAGGGAGCCGCACTGAAGCTTTCTTT; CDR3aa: CASSTGSRTEAFF
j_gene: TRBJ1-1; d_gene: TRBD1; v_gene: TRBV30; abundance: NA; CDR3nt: TGTGCCTGGAGGATACAGGGGAGCACTGAAGCTTTCTTT; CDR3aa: CAWRIQGSTEAFF
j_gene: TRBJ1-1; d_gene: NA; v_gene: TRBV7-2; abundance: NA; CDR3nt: TGTGCCAGCAGCTCCCAAGAAAGGATCACTGAAGCTTTCTTT; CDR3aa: CASSSQERITEAFF
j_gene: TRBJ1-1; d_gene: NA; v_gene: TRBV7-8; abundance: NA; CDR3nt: TGTGCCAGCAGCCAAACGGACAGAGTAGCTTTCTTT; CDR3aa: CASSQTDRVAFF
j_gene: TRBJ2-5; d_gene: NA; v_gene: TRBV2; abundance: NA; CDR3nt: TGTGCCAGCAGTAATTGGACAGTAGAAGAGACCCAGTACTTC; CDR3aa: CASSNWTVEETQYF
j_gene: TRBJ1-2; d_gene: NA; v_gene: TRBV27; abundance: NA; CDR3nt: TGTGCCAGCAGTTTACGACGCAACTATGGCTACACCTTC; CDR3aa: CASSLRRNYGYTF
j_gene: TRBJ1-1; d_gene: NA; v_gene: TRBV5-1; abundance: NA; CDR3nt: TGCGCCAGCAGCTTGGGTACCAGGGAGAACACTGAAGCTTTCTTT; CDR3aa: CASSLGTRENTEAFF
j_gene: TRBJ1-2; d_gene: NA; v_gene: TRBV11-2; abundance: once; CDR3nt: TGTGCCAGCAGCCCAGAGGCATACCCTAACTATGGCTACACCTTC; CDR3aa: CASSPEAYPNYGYTF
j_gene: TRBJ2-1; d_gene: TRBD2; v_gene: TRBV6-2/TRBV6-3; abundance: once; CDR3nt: TGTGCCAGCAGCGACGTGACTAGCGGGAGGAACGTACGCTATGAGCAGTTCTTC; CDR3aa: CASSDVTSGRNVRYEQFF
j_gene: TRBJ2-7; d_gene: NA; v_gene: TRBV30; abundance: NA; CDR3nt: TGTGCCTGGAAGCTAAGGGGGAAGCGCCACACCTCCAACTACGAGCAGTACTTC; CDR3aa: CAWKLRGKRHTSNYEQYF
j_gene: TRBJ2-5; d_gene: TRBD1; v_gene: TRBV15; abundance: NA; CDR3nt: TGTGCCACCAGCAGATTACCGGGACAGGGGGCCGAGACCCAGTACTTC; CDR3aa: CATSRLPGQGAETQYF